This T cell receptor (beta chain) was sequenced in a study of T cells in Graves' hyperthyroidism and ophthalmopathy. Across the whole study: The initial diagnosis was the point when peripheral blood was collected, ahead of any treatment.

Germline assignment: CDR1 MNHEY and CDR2 SVGEGT. This CDR3 is 14 amino acids long. The germline V and J ends were trimmed by 7 bases and 5 bases, with 15 bases remaining between them. RNA transcripts served as the template for amplifying TCR beta CDR3 regions. The HTBI primer set drove a first-round RT-PCR of the TCR CDR3. TCRdb fed the multiplex PCR reads into MiXCR, producing one record per CDR3 protein. The data hold over 700,000 distinct CDR3 sequences, with over 35% observed a single time. This receptor was taken from a man aged 18 to 35 with Graves' hyperthyroidism. The sequencing sample was made of blood. The V gene is TRBV6-2 or TRBV6-3, the J gene TRBJ1-5, with unresolved D. The chain's CDR3 is CASKPQSTHQPQHF. In DNA form, the CDR3 reads TGTGCCAGCAAACCCCAGAGCACCCATCAGCCCCAGCATTTT.